This TCR beta chain was recorded in a study of CD8+ T cells in alopecia areata. The CDR3 has 13 amino acids. The germline V gene encodes CDR1 SQVTM and CDR2 ANQGSEA. Points on this clone: The antigen remains unidentified. One junction end does not reproduce the germline sequence, and a read error may be involved.

As the sequencing template, cDNA was produced by extracting RNA and reverse transcribing it. Sequenced by immunoSEQ multiplex PCR; TCRdb stores in-frame clones only, minus some. The repertoire consists of hundreds of thousands of clones, with 66% occurring once and the leading ten covering more than 1%. Treatment reported: oral pan-JAK inhibitor, 5-10 mg twice daily. Findings and limits, study-wide: Sequences from scalp samples also cover resident alphabeta T cells of normal skin.

The sample was CD4+ T cells sorted from blood, taken at week 44, from a patient treated with tofacitinib. The receptor was isolated from a human donor with alopecia areata. J is TRBJ1-1 and V is TRBV29-1; 10 positions agree with TRBD1. CDR3 loop: CSVDPDGTGEGFF. In nucleotides, the CDR3 is TGCAGCGTTGATCCCGACGGGACAGGGGAAGGTTTCTTT.